This T cell receptor (beta chain) comes out of a study of technical replicates of blood from a few donors. The CDR3 is 16 residues long. The V end lost 1 base, the J end lost 1 base, and 11 bases lay between the germline ends. CDR1 is MGHDK, CDR2 SYGVNS, per germline. Assay: immunoSEQ multiplex PCR; the TCRdb copy retains only in-frame clones and omits some. The sample carries more than 45,000 clones, 90% to 95% recorded once. V usage is TRBV25-1 and J usage is TRBJ2-4, with a possible D match to TRBD2 (6 bases). Sequencing was carried out using PBMCs. This receptor was taken from a human donor in good health. Some clones in this sample may be carry-over from other donors' samples. CDR3 coding DNA: TGTGCCAGCAGTGAATTGGTGGGGGGTGCCAAAAACATTCAGTACTTC. Protein: CASSELVGGAKNIQYF.